The 3 T cell receptor beta chains presented below share a single source sample, sequenced in a study of T cell responses to AZD1222 COVID-19 vaccine. TCRdb's table, derived via immunoSEQ multiplex PCR, lists solely in-frame clones and lacks some. This table has about 48,000 clones, 80% to 90% appearing once. The sample was peripheral blood, taken 28 days after the second AZD1222 dose. The receptors were gathered from an adult who received the AZD1222 COVID-19 vaccine.

The V and J genes are TRBV19 and TRBJ2-3; D unresolved. Germline CDR1 LNHDA, CDR2 SQIVND (reference sequence). The ends were cut back, 0 bases at V and 8 bases at J, with 6 bases in the middle. This CDR3 contains 12 residues. CDR3 sequence: CASSIDLRTQYF. CDR3 DNA: TGTGCCAGTAGTATAGATCTTCGTACGCAGTATTTT.

The V gene is TRBV7-9, the J gene TRBJ1-2; D is undetermined. V lost 1 base to trimming and J lost 4 bases, with 7 bases between them. Germline loops: CDR1 SEHNR, CDR2 FQNEAQ (reference sequence). CDR3 size: 13 residues. In DNA, the CDR3 is TGTGCCAGCAGCTTAGAAGATGGCTATGGCTACACCTTC. Amino acids: CASSLEDGYGYTF.

CDR3 in amino acids: CATSDPTGGAETQYF. The CDR3 bases are TGTGCCACCAGTGACCCGACAGGGGGCGCAGAGACCCAGTACTTC. The V gene is TRBV24-1, the J gene TRBJ2-5; 10 bases map to TRBD1. CDR1 KGHDR and CDR2 SFDVKD come from the germline V gene. The CDR3 totals 15 residues. V lost 4 bases to trimming and J lost 4 bases; unmatched junction nucleotides: 5.